Sequencing of this T cell receptor beta chain was carried out in a study of patients and donors after allogeneic stem cell transplantation. This clonotype was recorded only once. TCRdb re-called the RT-PCR reads through MiXCR, storing one row per CDR3 protein. The sample records roughly 230,000 distinct CDR3 sequences, roughly an eighth being singletons. The CDR3 runs 15 residues. The V and J ends lost 7 bases and 0 bases respectively, with 12 bases between them. The germline gives CDR1 SNHLY, CDR2 FYNNEI. Input material: blood, either unsorted or a sorted T cell fraction (not recorded which). The sequence derives from a human donor who was either an allogeneic HSCT recipient or a stem cell or donor lymphocyte infusion donor (not recorded which). It is not recorded whose cells these are; they may come from a transplant donor. The chain uses TRBV2 and TRBJ2-2, with D possibly TRBD1 on 5 matching bases. The DNA of the CDR3 is TGTGCCAGCAAGGACACCAGGGCGAACACCGGGGAGCTGTTTTTT. This translates into CASKDTRANTGELFF.